This T cell receptor (beta chain) was sequenced during a study of blood T cells in healthy people across ages. Sample-barcoded 5' priming and a J-beta primer mix drove a second PCR of roughly 6 to 12 cycles. Every sample gave at least 2.5 million paired-end reads containing CDR3. TCRdb reprocessed the 5' RACE reads with MiXCR, giving one entry per CDR3 protein. The sample has about 1.5 million distinct CDR3 sequences, 40% to 45% seen once. Study-wide results and limits: Shifts in expanded clonotypes may have been confounded by donor CMV status, which was unknown. There were more naive CD4+ cells and higher diversity in long-lived donors than in aged donors.

Points on this clonotype: As yet, its antigen is unknown.

This CDR3 is 14 amino acids long. Germline V gene lookup returns CDR1 DFQATT and CDR2 SNEGSKA (reference sequence). V was pared by 0 bases and J by 2 bases, with 3 bases of the junction left unmatched. The sequence derives from a woman younger than 30 in good health. Sequencing input: blood. The V and J genes are TRBV20-1 and TRBJ1-1, with 7 bases that match TRBD1. The CDR3 reads CSAREGTVNTEAFF. CDR3 coding DNA: TGCAGTGCTAGAGAGGGGACAGTCAACACTGAAGCTTTCTTT.